This T cell receptor beta chain stems from a study of cytomegalovirus exposure and HLA in healthy donors. Regarding this clone: The antigen is unknown.

Findings and caveats of the study: On later analysis, the bulk of CMV-associated TCR beta chains appeared to be HLA-restricted. V segments that were indistinguishable, TRBV6-2 and TRBV6-3 among them, were omitted from analysis. Reports credit the classifier with highly specific, highly sensitive diagnosis of cytomegalovirus status.

The CDR3 is 18 residues long. The junction had 6 bases not matched to a gene; V was cut back by 0 bases and J by 0 bases. The germline gives CDR1 SGHRS, CDR2 YFSETQ. With 60 Vbeta and 13 Jbeta primers, the PCR was carried out. As handled by the study authors: In a later analysis, 75 million to 95 million unique TCR beta chains included roughly 11 million shared by two or more donors. Profiling relied on immunoSEQ multiplex PCR, and the TCRdb table lists in-frame clones only, not all of them. V and J calls and clone size come straight from that table; D and trimming were deduced from the DNA. Here the sample spans 57,000 or so clones, 70% being singletons.

This chain connects TRBV5-1 to TRBJ2-2; 9 bases are a match to TRBD2. Sequenced material: PBMCs. This receptor was obtained from a woman aged 60-70 years in good health and CMV-seropositive. Written as DNA, the CDR3 is TGCGCCAGCAGCTTGGCCGGTAGCGGGGGATCGAACACCGGGGAGCTGTTTTTT. Protein sequence: CASSLAGSGGSNTGELFF.